A single TCR beta chain is shown here with its context. Its cognate antigen is unknown. Pooling covered second doses at about 4 or about 12 weeks. V was clipped by 1 base and J by 2 bases, with 11 bases between them. Germline loops: CDR1 SGHTA, CDR2 FQGNSA. This CDR3 contains 16 residues. The data were taken from a study of T cell responses to AZD1222 COVID-19 vaccine. The assay was immunoSEQ multiplex PCR, and TCRdb's table has in-frame clones only and misses some. This sample has 150,000 or so clones, with about 90% found just once. Study conclusions and caveats: Epitopes outside B.1.351 and B.1.1.7 mutated regions reportedly drew nearly half of spike TCRs. Females outnumbered males among donors, who were mostly white British; clonal diversity was possibly underestimated. The study found vaccine-associated CD4 TCRs spanning spike, dominant at 160-218 and 743-854.

The gene calls are TRBV7-2 and TRBJ1-4, with D tentatively TRBD1 (5 bases). This TCR derives from an adult who received the AZD1222 COVID-19 vaccine. Sequenced here: peripheral blood, sampled 28 days after the second AZD1222 dose. The CDR3 bases are TGTGCCAGCAGCTTAGAATCCCAGGGCACTAATGAAAAACTGTTTTTT. As protein: CASSLESQGTNEKLFF.